One TCR beta chain is described in this entry. This clone was counted only a few times. Its antigen is unknown. Base qualities are not at hand, and no much larger clone is one base apart. Genomic DNA was isolated from the sorted cells so that the TCRbeta CDR3 region could be sequenced. The immunoSEQ Assay was used to sequence the TCRbeta CDR3 regions. Imported from immuneACCESS, the table was reduced by TCRdb to in-frame sequences with V and J called. These copies leave out some clones; in studies compared against another copy, an unresolved V gene accounts for under half, and the cause of the remainder is not known. The sample yields some 65,000 clones; around 90% were counted once. The top ten hold 0.3% to 0.4% of the sample. The V and J ends are trimmed by 2 bases and 8 bases, leaving 13 bases between them. The germline V gene (reference sequence) sets CDR1 to MNHEY and CDR2 to SMNVEV. Its CDR3 holds 15 amino acids, cysteine through phenylalanine. The sequence is cut down to CDR3 DNA, 45 bases in frame from base 1.

This entry belongs to a study of OX40 agonist ivuxolimab in advanced cancers. For the study in its entirety: Ivuxolimab was a fully human IgG2 agonistic monoclonal antibody targeting the costimulatory receptor OX40 (CD134). Intravenous ivuxolimab was administered to patients every 2 weeks at six dose levels: 0.01, 0.1, 0.3, 1.5, 3 and 10 mg/kg. Of the approximately 50 patients in dose escalation, about 20 had hepatocellular carcinoma, approximately 15 had melanoma, 9 had renal cell carcinoma and 9 had head and neck cancer. A male proportion of around 81% and a mean age of approximately 61 years, ranging from about 23 to 79, were recorded for the dose-escalation cohort. Prior anti-PD-1, anti-PD-L1 or anti-CTLA-4 therapy was permitted, and 40% of dose-escalation patients had received checkpoint inhibitors. Three dose-escalation patients achieved partial responses, one with hepatocellular carcinoma and two with cutaneous melanoma. Peripheral TCRbeta sequencing aimed to test whether ivuxolimab altered TCR sequence diversity and caused clonal T-cell expansion. The paper describes the monotherapy dose-escalation part (N of about 57 patients) of the phase I trial of ivuxolimab.

Beyond this particular receptor, the publication reports: Low levels of normalized T-cell clonal expansion were also seen in some patients who did not respond. In the 0.1-3.0 mg/kg groups, partial responders had among the lowest normalized peripheral clonal expansion, particularly in CD8+ T cells. The antigen specificity of the clonally expanded peripheral T cells was not determined. After ivuxolimab, expanded clones were on average more numerous among CD8+ T cells than among CD4+ T cells. At doses of 0.1 to 3.0 mg/kg, clonal expansion of both CD4+ and CD8+ blood T cells was observed from baseline to week 6.

The trial excluded patients who had a history of autoimmune disease or were on systemic immunosuppression. Peripheral blood for TCR sequencing was drawn from every dose cohort at baseline, at cycle 4 day 1 and at cycle 7 day 1. The samples were drawn from a first-in-human, open-label, multicenter phase I dose-escalation trial of ivuxolimab. Adults with locally advanced or metastatic melanoma, renal cell, hepatocellular, or head and neck squamous cell carcinoma were enrolled in the trial. Before TCR sequencing, CD4+ and CD8+ T cells were separately sorted from peripheral blood. Sequenced material: CD4+ or CD8+ T cells sorted from blood, taken in a trial of the OX40 agonist ivuxolimab. This sequence uses TRBV27 and TRBJ1-6; perhaps TRBD1 is the D gene, with 6 bases matching. The source of this sequence is an adult with an advanced solid tumor such as melanoma, head and neck, liver or kidney cancer. The CDR3 amino acid sequence is: CASSLDAGEYSPLHF. The DNA sequence is as follows: TGTGCCAGCAGTTTAGACGCAGGGGAGTATTCACCCCTCCACTTT.